The 19 T cell receptor beta chains below were found in one sample sequenced in a study of vaccination effects on CD4 cells after COVID-19. Sequencing followed a ViraFEST assay step that expanded antigen-specific CD4+ T cells with viral peptide pools. Scientists isolated CD4+ T cells after a roughly nine-day culture period ended. The individual was infected with SARS-CoV-2 between March and December 2020, as confirmed by PCR. Sequenced by immunoSEQ multiplex PCR; TCRdb stores in-frame clones only, minus some. The sample consists of 55,000 to 90,000 clones, roughly two thirds of them appearing once. Their antigens remain unidentified. The source was CD4+ T cells from PBMCs cultured with HIV peptides, collected before COVID-19 vaccination. Documented subset: HIV-1 Nef peptide pool negative control/reference culture. The receptors come from a human donor who had a prior SARS-CoV-2 infection.

This clone was counted a few times. The V call is TRBV3-1 (or the pseudogene TRBV3-2), the J call TRBJ1-3; D is undetermined. The CDR3 runs 13 residues. Between the trimmed V and J ends, which lost 4 bases and 4 bases, there was a span of 8 bases. In germline, CDR1 is LGHDT, CDR2 YNNKEL (reference sequence). This CDR3 reads CASSPQWGNTIYF. As DNA, the CDR3 is TGTGCCAGCAGCCCACAGTGGGGAAACACCATATATTTT.

This chain connects TRBV30 to TRBJ2-3; D unclear. V lost 0 bases and J 2 bases, leaving 12 bases between the germline ends. Germline CDR1 GTSNPN, CDR2 SVGIG (reference sequence). The CDR3 loop spans 15 amino acids. In DNA form, the CDR3 reads TGTGCCTGGAGTGTCGGATCGGTTGCCACAGATACGCAGTATTTT. Residues: CAWSVGSVATDTQYF.

Written as DNA, the CDR3 is TGTGCCAGCCAAACACGGAGGGATACGCAGTATTTT. This sequence encodes CASQTRRDTQYF. The chain employs TRBV6-6 and TRBJ2-3; TRBD2 is a possible D gene (5 bases). The CDR3 is 12 amino acids. V was cut by 8 bases and J by 6 bases, with 12 bases left in between. CDR1 MNHNY and CDR2 SVGAGI come from the germline V gene (reference sequence).

The J gene is TRBJ1-2, the V gene TRBV18; a weak D match, TRBD1 (5 bases). Germline CDR1 KGHSH, CDR2 LQKENI. The CDR3 contains 14 residues. Trimming shortened V by 0 bases and J by 5 bases, and 10 bases separated the two germline ends. The CDR3 DNA sequence: TGTGCCAGCTCACCACCAGGACACGCATATGGCTACACCTTC. Its translation: CASSPPGHAYGYTF.

The chain recombines TRBV19 with TRBJ1-2; maybe TRBD1 (5 bases). Germline V gene sequence: CDR1 LNHDA, CDR2 SQIVND (reference sequence). Trimming stripped 2 bases from V and 0 bases from J, with 10 bases between. The CDR3 totals 15 residues. The CDR3 loop is CASSIYRGTNYGYTF. DNA for the CDR3: TGTGCCAGTAGTATATATAGGGGAACTAACTATGGCTACACCTTC.

The CDR3 region has the DNA TGTGCCAGCAGCGTAGATGTGAATCAGCCCCAGCATTTT. Protein sequence: CASSVDVNQPQHF. The chain combines TRBV9 with TRBJ1-5; D ambiguous. In germline, CDR1 is SGDLS, CDR2 YYNGEE. Trimming stripped 0 bases from V and 4 bases from J, with 5 bases between. This CDR3 has 13 amino acids.

This sequence joins TRBV3-1 (or the pseudogene TRBV3-2) and TRBJ2-3; D gene unclear. V shed 1 base and J shed 2 bases, with 4 bases lying between them. CDR3 size: 13 residues. Germline V gene lookup returns CDR1 LGHDT and CDR2 YNNKEL (reference sequence). CDR3 nucleotide sequence: TGTGCCAGCAGCCAAGTGTTCACAGATACGCAGTATTTT. It codes for CASSQVFTDTQYF.

The chain joins TRBV28 to TRBJ2-2, with TRBD2 matching over 8 bases. In germline, CDR1 is MDHEN, CDR2 SYDVKM. Trimming took 4 bases from V and 4 from J; bases not matched to a gene: 2. This CDR3 is 14 amino acids long. The CDR3 is CASSWSGGTGELFF. In nucleotides, the CDR3 is TGTGCCAGCAGTTGGAGCGGGGGCACCGGGGAGCTGTTTTTT.

V is TRBV5-4 and J is TRBJ2-7; 10 nucleotides match TRBD2. This CDR3 contains 15 residues. Looked up from germline, CDR1 is SGHNT and CDR2 is YYREEE (reference sequence). The ends lost 4 bases at V and 0 bases at J; junction bases unmatched: 4. CDR3 residues: CASSHKRGGSYEQYF. The DNA of the CDR3 is TGTGCCAGCAGCCATAAGCGGGGGGGCTCCTACGAGCAGTACTTC.

V is TRBV27 and J is TRBJ2-6; unclear D gene. The ends were cut back, 2 bases at V and 0 bases at J, with 5 bases in the middle. Germline assignment: CDR1 MNHEY and CDR2 SMNVEV (reference sequence). This CDR3 region has 15 residues. The CDR3 region is CASSLRPSGANVLTF. The CDR3 DNA sequence: TGTGCCAGCAGTTTACGTCCCTCTGGGGCCAACGTCCTGACTTTC.

V is TRBV2 and J is TRBJ2-7; D might be TRBD1 (6 bases). V gave up 5 bases and J gave up 3 bases, with 8 bases separating them. From germline, CDR1 is SNHLY and CDR2 FYNNEI. This CDR3 comprises 12 residues. The CDR3 DNA reads TGTGCCAGCAGTTTACAGGGCTACGAGCAGTACTTC. It specifies CASSLQGYEQYF. Full variable domain (remainder filled in from reference TRBV2 and TRBJ2-7): EPEVTQTPSHQVTQMGQEVILRCVPISNHLYFYWYRQILGQKVEFLVSFYNNEISEKSEIFDDQFSVERPDGSNFTLKIRSTKLEDSAMYFCASSLQGYEQYFGPGTRLTVT.

V and J are TRBV10-3 and TRBJ2-7; D unclear. V shed 7 bases and J shed 0 bases, with 13 bases lying between them. The CDR3 runs 14 residues. Germline CDR1 reads ENHRY; CDR2 reads SYGVKD. CDR3 DNA sequence: TGTGCCATCAAAAAGGGCACCGGCTCCTACGAGCAGTACTTC. Translation: CAIKKGTGSYEQYF.

The rearrangement joins TRBV4-2 to TRBJ2-2, with a tentative D call TRBD2 (6 bases). The CDR3 runs to 17 residues. Per the germline V gene, CDR1 is LGHNA and CDR2 is YNFKEQ. V lost 1 base to trimming and J lost 6 bases, with 18 bases between them. The CDR3 DNA sequence: TGTGCCAGCAGCCAAGTCCCTAGCGTTGATGGGGCCGGGGAGCTGTTTTTT. Residues: CASSQVPSVDGAGELFF.

The gene calls are TRBV24-1 and TRBJ2-1; 9 bases align to TRBD2. V lost 3 bases to trimming and J lost 8 bases; unmatched junction nucleotides: 13. CDR3 length: 17 amino acids. The V gene's germline CDR1 is KGHDR and CDR2 SFDVKD. The chain's CDR3 is CATSDPGGEGGGDEQFF. CDR3 bases: TGTGCCACCAGTGATCCGGGCGGAGAAGGCGGGGGGGATGAGCAGTTCTTC.

A single count supports this clone. For the CDR3, the DNA is TGTGCCACCAGAACCGACAGGGGTCATTACAATGAGCAGTTCTTC. Translated: CATRTDRGHYNEQFF. V and J are TRBV15 and TRBJ2-1, with 8 nucleotides matching TRBD1. The CDR3 runs to 15 residues. Germline V gives CDR1 LNHNV, CDR2 YYDKDF (reference sequence). With V trimmed by 6 bases and J by 4 bases, 8 bases remained unmatched.

V is TRBV5-4 and J is TRBJ2-7; 12 bases align to TRBD2. This CDR3 region has 16 residues. Per the germline V gene, CDR1 is SGHNT and CDR2 is YYREEE (reference sequence). Trimming took 0 bases from V and 5 from J; bases not matched to a gene: 6. The chain's CDR3 is CASSLALAGGPDEQYF. The CDR3 DNA follows: TGTGCCAGCAGCTTGGCTCTAGCGGGAGGGCCAGACGAGCAGTACTTC.

The sample holds one count of this clone. This sequence joins TRBV23-1 and TRBJ2-4; 12 bases are a match to TRBD2. TRBV23-1 is an ORF, and what it does is uncertain. V gave up 2 bases and J gave up 0 bases; unmatched junction bases: 23. CDR3 length: 24 amino acids. CDR3: CASSQKNVLAGGPKLRIAKNIQYF. CDR3 DNA: TGCGCCAGCAGTCAAAAAAATGTCCTAGCGGGAGGGCCAAAACTTAGAATAGCCAAAAACATTCAGTACTTC.

This sequence joins TRBV27 and TRBJ1-2; TRBD1 matches at 9 bases. CDR1 is MNHEY and CDR2 is SMNVEV in the germline V gene (reference sequence). V was clipped by 2 bases and J by 9 bases; unmatched bases: 7. The CDR3 contains 14 residues. The CDR3, as DNA: TGTGCCAGCAGTTTACGAACAGGGGGCGCAAGCTACACCTTC. Its translation is CASSLRTGGASYTF.

This chain uses TRBV2 with TRBJ2-3; 8 positions agree with TRBD1. The CDR3 has 15 amino acids. Trimming at V came to 7 bases and at J to 0 bases, leaving 6 bases not matched to a gene. Germline loops: CDR1 SNHLY, CDR2 FYNNEI. The CDR3 DNA reads TGTGCCAGCAAGAGACAGGGGCTAAGCACAGATACGCAGTATTTT. Amino acid sequence: CASKRQGLSTDTQYF.